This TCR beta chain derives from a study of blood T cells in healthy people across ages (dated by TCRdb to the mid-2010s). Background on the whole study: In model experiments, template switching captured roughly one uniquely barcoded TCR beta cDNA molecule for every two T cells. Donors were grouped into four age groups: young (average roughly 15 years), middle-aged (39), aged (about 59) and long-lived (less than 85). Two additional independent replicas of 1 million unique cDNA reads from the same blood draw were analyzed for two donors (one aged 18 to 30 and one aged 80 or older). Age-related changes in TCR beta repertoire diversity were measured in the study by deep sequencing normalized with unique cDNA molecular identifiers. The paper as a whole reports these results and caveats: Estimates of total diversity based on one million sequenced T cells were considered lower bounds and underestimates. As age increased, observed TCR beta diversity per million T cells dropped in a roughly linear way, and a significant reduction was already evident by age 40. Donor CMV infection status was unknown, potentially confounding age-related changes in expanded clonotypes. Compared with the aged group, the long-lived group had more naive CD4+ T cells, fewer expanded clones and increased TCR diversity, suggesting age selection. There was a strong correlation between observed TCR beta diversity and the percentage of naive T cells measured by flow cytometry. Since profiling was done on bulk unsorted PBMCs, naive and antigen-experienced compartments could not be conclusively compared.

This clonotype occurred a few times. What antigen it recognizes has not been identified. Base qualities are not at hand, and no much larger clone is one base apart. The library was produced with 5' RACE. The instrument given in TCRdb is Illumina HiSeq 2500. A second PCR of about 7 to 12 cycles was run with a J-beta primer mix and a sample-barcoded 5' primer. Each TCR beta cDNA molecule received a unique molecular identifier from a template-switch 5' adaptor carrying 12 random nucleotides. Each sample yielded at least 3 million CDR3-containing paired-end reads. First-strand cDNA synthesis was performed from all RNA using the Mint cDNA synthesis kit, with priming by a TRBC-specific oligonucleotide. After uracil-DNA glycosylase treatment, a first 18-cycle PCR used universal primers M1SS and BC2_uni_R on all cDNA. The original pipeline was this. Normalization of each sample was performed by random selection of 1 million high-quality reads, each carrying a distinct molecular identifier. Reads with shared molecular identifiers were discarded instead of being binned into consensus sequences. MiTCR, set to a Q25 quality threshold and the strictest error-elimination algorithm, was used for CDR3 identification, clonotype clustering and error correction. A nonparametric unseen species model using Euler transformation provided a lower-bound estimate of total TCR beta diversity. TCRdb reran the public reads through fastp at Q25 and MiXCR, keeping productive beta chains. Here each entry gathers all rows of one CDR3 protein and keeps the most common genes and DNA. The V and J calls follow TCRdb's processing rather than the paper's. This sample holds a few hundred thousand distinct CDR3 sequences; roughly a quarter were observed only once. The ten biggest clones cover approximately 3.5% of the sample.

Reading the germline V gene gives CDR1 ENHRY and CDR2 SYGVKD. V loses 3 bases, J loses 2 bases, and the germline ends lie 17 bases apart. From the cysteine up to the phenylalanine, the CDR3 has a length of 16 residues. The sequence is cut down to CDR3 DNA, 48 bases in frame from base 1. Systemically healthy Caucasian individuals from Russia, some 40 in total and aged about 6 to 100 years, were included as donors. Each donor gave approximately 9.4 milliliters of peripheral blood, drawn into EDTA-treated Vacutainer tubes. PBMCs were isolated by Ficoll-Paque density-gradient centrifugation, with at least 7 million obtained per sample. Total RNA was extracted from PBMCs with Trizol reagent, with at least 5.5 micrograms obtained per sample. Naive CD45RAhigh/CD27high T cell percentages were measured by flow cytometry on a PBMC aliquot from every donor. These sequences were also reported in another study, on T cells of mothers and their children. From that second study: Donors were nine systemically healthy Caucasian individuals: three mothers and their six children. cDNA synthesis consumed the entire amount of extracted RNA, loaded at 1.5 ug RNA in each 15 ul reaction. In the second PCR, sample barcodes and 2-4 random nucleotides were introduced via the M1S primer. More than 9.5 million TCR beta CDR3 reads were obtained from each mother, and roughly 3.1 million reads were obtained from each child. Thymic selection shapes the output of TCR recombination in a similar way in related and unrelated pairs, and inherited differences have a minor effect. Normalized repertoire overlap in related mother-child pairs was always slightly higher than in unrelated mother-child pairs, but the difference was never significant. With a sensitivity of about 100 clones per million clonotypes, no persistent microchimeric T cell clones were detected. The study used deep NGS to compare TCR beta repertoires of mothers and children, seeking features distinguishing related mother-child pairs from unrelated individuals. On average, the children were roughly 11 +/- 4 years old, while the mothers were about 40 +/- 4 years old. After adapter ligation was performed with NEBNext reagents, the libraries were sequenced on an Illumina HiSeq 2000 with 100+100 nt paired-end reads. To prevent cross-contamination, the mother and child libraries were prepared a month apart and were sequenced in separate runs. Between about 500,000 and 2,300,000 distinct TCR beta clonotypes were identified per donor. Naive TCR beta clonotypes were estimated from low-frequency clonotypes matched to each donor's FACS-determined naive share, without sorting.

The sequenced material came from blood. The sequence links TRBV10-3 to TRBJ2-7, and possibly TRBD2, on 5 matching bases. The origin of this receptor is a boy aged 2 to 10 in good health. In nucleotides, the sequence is TGTGCCATCAGTGAACTAGAAGGGAGAGCGGCCTACGAGCAGTACTTC. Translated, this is CAISELEGRAAYEQYF.